The 12 T cell receptor beta chains listed next were all sequenced from one sample in a study of blood T cell repertoires in COVID-19. Data came from immunoSEQ multiplex PCR; TCRdb stores just in-frame clones and leaves some out. The repertoire holds hundreds of thousands of clones, 86% seen once, with over 1.1% in the top ten. The sample was peripheral blood. The origin of the receptors is a woman aged 30 to 39 with active or convalescent COVID-19.

The chain has TRBV3-1 (or the pseudogene TRBV3-2) and TRBJ2-4, with 11 nucleotides matching TRBD2. There are 15 residues in the CDR3. V trimming: 3 bases; J trimming: 6 bases; junction bases outside the gene matches: 4. Germline-derived CDR1 and CDR2 are LGHDT and YNNKEL (reference sequence). This CDR3 reads CASSQDLAGGNIQYF. In DNA form, the CDR3 reads TGTGCCAGCAGCCAGGACCTAGCGGGAGGAAACATTCAGTACTTC.

This sequence joins TRBV29-1 and TRBJ1-5, with a possible D match to TRBD1 (6 bases). Deletions cut 4 bases from V and 4 bases from J, with 8 bases between. This CDR3 spans 12 amino acids. Germline-derived CDR1 and CDR2 are SQVTM and ANQGSEA. The CDR3 protein is CSVGTENQPQHF. DNA of the CDR3: TGCAGCGTTGGGACAGAGAATCAGCCCCAGCATTTT.

This chain links TRBV3-1 (or the pseudogene TRBV3-2) with TRBJ1-2; TRBD1 agrees at 7 bases. V trimming: 0 bases; J trimming: 7 bases; junction bases outside the gene matches: 11. The CDR3 extends over 16 amino acids. Germline V gives CDR1 LGHDT, CDR2 YNNKEL (reference sequence). CDR3 loop: CASSQEFFRDSGGYTF. The CDR3 DNA follows: TGTGCCAGCAGCCAAGAGTTTTTCCGGGACAGCGGTGGCTACACCTTC.

The rearrangement joins TRBV27 to TRBJ1-1; D not resolved. The V and J ends lost 3 bases and 2 bases respectively, with 10 bases between them. This CDR3 spans 14 amino acids. Germline assignment: CDR1 MNHEY and CDR2 SMNVEV (reference sequence). The CDR3 DNA is TGTGCCAGCAGTTTCTTAGGAGTCAACACTGAAGCTTTCTTT. Protein: CASSFLGVNTEAFF.

The DNA for the CDR3 is TGCGCCAGCAGCCAGTCACAGGGTACCGGGGAGCTGTTTTTT. This encodes CASSQSQGTGELFF. The rearrangement uses TRBV4-1 and TRBJ2-2, with D possibly being TRBD1 (6 bases). CDR3 size: 14 residues. CDR1 and CDR2 from the germline V gene are MGHRA and YSYEKL. Trimming left V 3 bases short and J 5 bases short, with 10 bases between.

The chain uses TRBV5-8 and TRBJ2-3; tentatively, D is TRBD1 (5 bases). Germline V gives CDR1 SGHTS, CDR2 YDEGEE. Trimming took 2 bases from V and 1 from J, leaving 11 bases between them. The CDR3 is made up of 15 amino acids. The CDR3 protein is CASSFKGVRTDTQYF. CDR3 in DNA: TGTGCCAGCAGCTTTAAAGGGGTGCGCACAGATACGCAGTATTTT.

Concerning this clone: Other DNA sequences in the same sample also yield this CDR3. The gene calls are TRBV27 and TRBJ2-4; 7 nucleotides match TRBD1. The germline V gene has CDR1 MNHEY and CDR2 SMNVEV (reference sequence). V shed 5 bases and J 0 bases; nucleotides not matched to a gene: 4. This CDR3 is 15 amino acids long. CDR3 nucleotide sequence: TGTGCCAGCAGTCCGGGACAGATAGCCAAAAACATTCAGTACTTC. Its protein is CASSPGQIAKNIQYF.

This chain joins TRBV21-1 and TRBJ2-7; the D call of TRBD1 is as the table states it, not checked on the DNA. TRBV21-1 is given as a pseudogene. The CDR3 totals 16 residues. The CDR3 region is CASSNCQGQGWYEQYF. In DNA form, the CDR3 reads TGTGCCAGCAGCAACTGCCAAGGACAGGGGTGGTACGAGCAGTACTTC.

The chain employs TRBV19 and TRBJ2-5, with a tentative D call TRBD2 (6 bases). Germline assignment: CDR1 LNHDA and CDR2 SQIVND (reference sequence). This CDR3 region has 16 residues. V was trimmed by 2 bases and J by 1 base, leaving 14 bases between them. The CDR3 DNA sequence: TGTGCCAGTAGTATACGGGGGAGGCGGCTCCAAGAGACCCAGTACTTC. Its translation: CASSIRGRRLQETQYF.

This clone was counted a single time. This chain connects TRBV19 to TRBJ2-5, with D tentatively TRBD1 (6 bases). This CDR3 has 14 residues. Trimming took 7 bases from V and 1 from J, leaving 13 bases between them. Germline V gene data show CDR1 as LNHDA and CDR2 as SQIVND (reference sequence). The CDR3 loop is CASTETGTQETQYF. CDR3 sequence (DNA): TGTGCCAGTACCGAGACAGGAACCCAAGAGACCCAGTACTTC.

The chain is built from TRBV3-1 (or the pseudogene TRBV3-2) and TRBJ1-2; possible D gene TRBD1, 6 bases. CDR1 is LGHDT, CDR2 YNNKEL, per germline (reference sequence). The CDR3 consists of 18 residues. V lost 1 base to trimming and J lost 2 bases, with 20 bases between them. CDR3 DNA sequence: TGTGCCAGCAGCCAAGGGAGCACCTCCCGGGACAACAACTATGGCTACACCTTC. It is translated as CASSQGSTSRDNNYGYTF.

This chain links TRBV13 with TRBJ1-1, with 11 bases that match TRBD1. This CDR3 has 17 amino acids. Germline V CDR1 and CDR2: PRHDT, FYEKMQ (reference sequence). J lost 2 bases, V lost 5 bases, and 10 bases had no gene match. DNA of the CDR3: TGTGCCAGCAGCCGGATCCGGGACAGGGGGGATAACACTGAAGCTTTCTTT. Protein sequence: CASSRIRDRGDNTEAFF. The whole variable domain, remainder taken from reference TRBV13 and TRBJ1-1, is AAGVIQSPRHLIKEKRETATLKCYPIPRHDTVYWYQQGPGQDPQFLISFYEKMQSDKGSIPDRFSAQQFSDYHSELNMSSLELGDSALYFCASSRIRDRGDNTEAFFGQGTRLTVV.